The 7 T cell receptor beta chains presented below share a single source sample, sequenced in a study of cytomegalovirus exposure and HLA in healthy donors listed by TCRdb under 2017. To prepare the library, the immunoSEQ multiplex PCR assay was applied. The multiplex PCR relied on a mix of 60 forward primers for TCR Vbeta segments and 13 reverse primers for TCR Jbeta segments. Not all clones reach the TCRdb copy of this immuneACCESS table, which keeps in-frame sequences only. Checked studies attribute under half of the gap to unresolved V genes and leave the rest unexplained. This sample lists 72,000 or so clones; approximately 58% were detected once. The ten biggest clones cover roughly 3% of the sample. Sample: PBMCs. Receptor source: a woman aged 45-60 years in good health and CMV-seronegative.

This clone was picked up many times. The CDR3 is CASSPRGVGTDTQYF. Here the CDR3 DNA reads TGCGCCAGCAGCCCTCGGGGGGTAGGCACAGATACGCAGTATTTT. The chain recombines TRBV4-3 with TRBJ2-3; 7 bases match TRBD2. The CDR3 totals 15 residues. Germline values: CDR1 LGHNA, CDR2 YSLEER. J lost 1 base, V lost 4 bases, and 5 bases had no gene match.

This clone has more than one count but fewer than ten. Within the sample, other DNA sequences also encode this same CDR3. This rearrangement joins TRBV7-2 to TRBJ2-7, with 13 bases aligning to TRBD2. V lost 5 bases, J lost 0 bases, and 1 base stayed unmatched. In germline, CDR1 is SGHTA, CDR2 FQGNSA. The CDR3 runs to 15 residues. CDR3 coding DNA: TGTGCCAGCAGCCGGACTAGCGGGAGCTCCTACGAGCAGTACTTC. Amino acids: CASSRTSGSSYEQYF.

V usage is TRBV30 and J usage is TRBJ1-5; 7 positions agree with TRBD1. V lost 2 bases and J lost 4; bases outside the gene matches: 5. From germline, CDR1 is GTSNPN and CDR2 SVGIG (reference sequence). The CDR3 is 14 amino acids. CDR3 nucleotides: TGTGCCTGGAGTAGGGGGCAGGGAAATCAGCCCCAGCATTTT. This sequence encodes CAWSRGQGNQPQHF.

The chain is built from TRBV6-5 and TRBJ2-5; D is perhaps TRBD1 (5 bases). Trimming took off 0 bases at V and 1 base at J, with 12 bases between the two ends. Per germline, CDR1 MNHEY and CDR2 SVGAGI. CDR3 length: 16 amino acids. The CDR3 region is CASSYSPTAPQETQYF. CDR3 sequence (DNA): TGTGCCAGCAGTTACTCTCCGACAGCGCCCCAAGAGACCCAGTACTTC.

DNA for the CDR3: TGCAGCGTCGATCGTCTTTCGGGTATTAGACGCTCTGGCTACACCTTC. Translation: CSVDRLSGIRRSGYTF. This sequence joins TRBV29-1 and TRBJ1-2; D is uncertain. V was shortened by 6 bases and J by 7 bases, with 27 bases between the two germline ends. This CDR3 contains 16 residues. The germline CDR1 and CDR2 sequences are SQVTM and ANQGSEA.

V usage is TRBV19 and J usage is TRBJ2-5; the D gene is possibly TRBD2 (5 bases). Germline V gene data show CDR1 as LNHDA and CDR2 as SQIVND (reference sequence). The CDR3 contains 15 residues. Trimming pared 3 bases from V and 5 bases from J, leaving 16 bases between. CDR3 nucleotides: TGTGCCAGTAGTATCATCGGGGAGAACCTCGAGACCCAGTACTTC. It specifies CASSIIGENLETQYF.

The chain combines TRBV5-5 with TRBJ2-7, with 7 bases fitting TRBD1. Germline V CDR1 and CDR2: SGHKS, YYEKEE (reference sequence). With V trimmed by 0 bases and J by 9 bases, 3 bases remained unmatched. The length of the CDR3 is 12 residues. The CDR3 sequence is CASSLDRGRQYF. CDR3 bases: TGTGCCAGCAGCTTGGACAGGGGTAGGCAGTACTTC.